This T cell receptor beta chain derives from a study of early T cells in non-severe SARS-CoV-2 infection. Study overall: Bulk RNA taken from unsorted whole blood was sequenced, leaving chains unpaired.

Broader study findings: Matches to VDJdb favored anti-spike CD8 responses and missed private and CD4 specificities.

Attachment of unique molecular identifiers to individual cDNA molecules was performed. TCRdb re-called the 5' RACE reads through MiXCR, storing one row per CDR3 protein. Seen here are some 120,000 distinct CDR3 sequences, about 16% observed once, and the top ten hold 21%. This clonotype was counted between two and nine times. No antigen is known for it. Trimming shortened V by 6 bases and J by 10 bases, and 18 bases separated the two germline ends. This CDR3 comprises 13 residues. The receptor was derived from an adult who was a healthcare worker with PCR-confirmed SARS-CoV-2 infection or an uninfected control (not recorded which). The sequencing sample was made of whole blood. This chain joins TRBV12-3 or TRBV12-4 and TRBJ1-1, with D possibly being TRBD1 (6 bases). CDR3 amino acids: CASRPTGPERAFF. For the CDR3, the DNA is TGTGCCAGCAGGCCAACAGGGCCAGAGCGAGCTTTCTTT.